The TCR beta chain described here comes from a study of chemoradiotherapy in HPV16-positive cancers. Overall study results and limits: During treatment, candidate HPV-specific clones and E7-related motifs expanded in tumor.

To note about this clone: Its antigen is as yet unknown.

Using immunoSEQ multiplex PCR, the repertoire was profiled, and TCRdb retains in-frame clones only, with some absent. Among around 13,000 clones listed, about two thirds were seen once. The germline gives CDR1 SGHDT, CDR2 YYEEEE. The junction had 6 bases not matched to a gene; V was cut back by 4 bases and J by 2 bases. The CDR3 has 14 residues. The chain uses TRBV5-6 and TRBJ2-7; 7 positions agree with TRBD2. This sample was taken from a patient who underwent chemoradiotherapy. This receptor was obtained from a human donor with HPV-associated anogenital cancer. CDR3 loop: CASSDRDYPYEQYF. In DNA, the CDR3 is TGTGCCAGCAGCGACCGGGACTACCCCTACGAGCAGTACTTC. The entire variable domain, with the rest obtained from reference TRBV5-6 and TRBJ2-7, is as follows: DAGVTQSPTHLIKTRGQQVTLRCSPKSGHDTVSWYQQALGQGPQFIFQYYEEEERQRGNFPDRFSGHQFPNYSSELNVNALLLGDSALYLCASSDRDYPYEQYFGPGTRLTVT.